The TCR beta chain described here comes from a study of cytomegalovirus exposure and HLA in healthy donors. The CDR3 spans 12 residues. Germline loops: CDR1 MDHEN, CDR2 SYDVKM. Trimming pared 3 bases from V and 8 bases from J, leaving 9 bases between. In regard to this clone: Its antigen remains unidentified.

Whole-study findings and limits: A later analysis by the authors found several of the most significant clusters apparently linked to common viral pathogens.

The PCR was carried out with 60 Vbeta primers and 13 Jbeta primers. TCRdb's table, derived via immunoSEQ multiplex PCR, lists solely in-frame clones and lacks some. The table has 160,000 or so clones, roughly 85% seen once. Sequenced sample: PBMCs. The chain uses TRBV28 and TRBJ2-3; D call uncertain. This receptor was taken from a woman aged 18-30 years in good health and CMV-seronegative. In DNA form, the CDR3 reads TGTGCCAGCAGTTTGGCGCGACTTACGCAGTATTTT. This encodes CASSLARLTQYF.